The following is a T cell receptor beta chain sequence with its context. These data belong to a study of blood T cell repertoires in COVID-19. As for the study in general: From T cells, B-cell-depleted T cells, or PBMCs came the material, which was cDNA or gDNA.

The table came from immunoSEQ multiplex PCR; TCRdb's copy has only in-frame clones and leaves some out. The sample has about 200,000 clones; around 81% are singletons. The Seattle patients joined while their infection was active and were tracked longitudinally afterward. V was pared by 0 bases and J by 3 bases, with 10 bases between. In germline, CDR1 is SGHKS, CDR2 YYEKEE (reference sequence). This CDR3 is 14 amino acids long. V gene TRBV5-5 combines with J gene TRBJ2-7; D unclear. The receptor was isolated from a man aged 55 to 69 with COVID-19, enrolled during active disease. Specimen: peripheral blood. The CDR3 DNA sequence: TGTGCCAGCAGCTTGGGGGCTGCTCTCTACGAGCAGTACTTC. Protein: CASSLGAALYEQYF.